One and the same sample provided the 18 T cell receptor beta chains below, sequenced in a study of cytomegalovirus exposure and HLA in healthy donors. The table came from immunoSEQ multiplex PCR; TCRdb's copy has only in-frame clones and leaves some out. The table has 130,000 to 150,000 clones, approximately 87% seen once. Sequencing was carried out using PBMCs. These receptors originate from a man aged 18-30 years in good health and CMV-seronegative.

This chain uses TRBV6-6 with TRBJ1-2, with TRBD1 matching over 9 bases. The CDR3 sequence is 15 residues long. V shed 2 bases, J shed 8 bases, and the junction held 9 bases outside the gene matches. Germline loops: CDR1 MNHNY, CDR2 SVGAGI (reference sequence). The DNA of the CDR3 is TGTGCCAGCAGTTACCCGACCGGGACAGGGCTCGGCTACACCTTC. It translates to CASSYPTGTGLGYTF.

This clone turned up a few times. The rearrangement links TRBV5-5 to TRBJ1-2; a possible D gene is TRBD1 (5 bases). Trimming took off 3 bases at V and 3 bases at J, with 15 bases between the two ends. Germline V CDR1 and CDR2: SGHKS, YYEKEE (reference sequence). This CDR3 is built from 15 residues. CDR3 bases: TGTGCCAGCAGCTCTTGGGGCACCGACGACTATGGCTACACCTTC. It translates to CASSSWGTDDYGYTF.

The V gene is TRBV10-3, the J gene TRBJ2-5; 9 positions match TRBD1. V lost 10 bases to trimming and J lost 5 bases; unmatched junction nucleotides: 11. The CDR3 has 14 amino acids. CDR1 is ENHRY, CDR2 SYGVKD, per germline. Written as DNA, the CDR3 is TGTGCCACCGATTCGGGACAGGGAGGCGAGACCCAGTACTTC. As protein: CATDSGQGGETQYF.

The chain uses TRBV7-2 and TRBJ1-2; D uncertain. The CDR3 runs to 13 residues. With 6 bases removed from V and 0 bases from J, the gap between germline ends came to 8 bases. CDR1 and CDR2 (germline): SGHTA, FQGNSA. The CDR3 spells CASRGRANYGYTF. DNA for the CDR3: TGTGCCAGCAGAGGGAGAGCTAACTATGGCTACACCTTC.

The chain employs TRBV6-5 and TRBJ2-7; D is perhaps TRBD2 (6 bases). This CDR3 is 16 amino acids long. Trimming pared 3 bases from V and 2 bases from J, leaving 17 bases between. Germline V gene data show CDR1 as MNHEY and CDR2 as SVGAGI. The CDR3 region has the DNA TGTGCCAGCAGTTATCTAACTGGGGAGGCTACCTACGAGCAGTACTTC. Protein sequence: CASSYLTGEATYEQYF.

The gene calls are TRBV6-5 and TRBJ2-7, with 12 bases lining up with TRBD1. With V trimmed by 5 bases and J by 4 bases, 6 bases remained unmatched. CDR1 and CDR2 (germline): MNHEY, SVGAGI. This CDR3 has 15 residues. Written as DNA, the CDR3 is TGTGCCAGCAGTAGAGGGGACAGGGGGCAGTACGAGCAGTACTTC. It codes for CASSRGDRGQYEQYF.

This sequence joins TRBV18 and TRBJ1-3; tentatively, D is TRBD1 (6 bases). The V gene's germline CDR1 is KGHSH and CDR2 LQKENI. The CDR3 contains 16 residues. Trimming left V 4 bases short and J 1 base short, with 14 bases between. Written as DNA, the CDR3 is TGTGCCAGCTCACGCGAACAGGGCAATTCTGGAAACACCATATATTTT. This codes for CASSREQGNSGNTIYF.

In this sample, this clone turned up a few times. The gene calls are TRBV9 and TRBJ2-3; 10 bases align to TRBD2. The J segment lost 8 bases and the V segment lost 2 bases, leaving 8 bases of the junction unmatched. Germline CDR1 is SGDLS and CDR2 is YYNGEE. The CDR3 totals 15 residues. In nucleotides, the CDR3 is TGTGCCAGCAGCGTTGTCACTAGCGGGGATGGTACGCAGTATTTT. It encodes CASSVVTSGDGTQYF.

This chain links TRBV5-4 with TRBJ2-1; 8 bases match TRBD2. V shed 0 bases and J 9 bases; nucleotides not matched to a gene: 8. Germline CDR1 and CDR2: SGHNT and YYREEE (reference sequence). The CDR3 is 15 residues long. In nucleotides, the CDR3 is TGTGCCAGCAGCTTGGACGCGGGAGGTACGGGTGAGCAGTTCTTC. Translated, it gives CASSLDAGGTGEQFF.

J is TRBJ1-2 and V is TRBV18; 8 bases align to TRBD1. This CDR3 is built from 14 residues. The junction had 6 bases not matched to a gene; V was cut back by 3 bases and J by 6 bases. Germline V gene data show CDR1 as KGHSH and CDR2 as LQKENI. The CDR3 protein is CASSPDRGGNGYTF. CDR3 in DNA: TGTGCCAGCTCACCTGACAGGGGCGGCAATGGCTACACCTTC.

The chain couples TRBV27 to TRBJ2-7, with 11 bases lining up with TRBD1. CDR1 and CDR2 (germline): MNHEY, SMNVEV (reference sequence). V was clipped by 5 bases and J by 7 bases; unmatched bases: 7. The CDR3 consists of 14 residues. The CDR3 DNA follows: TGTGCCAGCAGTCTCGGACAGGGGGCGCGGGAGCAGTACTTC. It encodes CASSLGQGAREQYF.

CDR3 DNA sequence: TGTGCCAGCAGCTTAAAAGCGGGAGGAGGGAAAGATACGCAGTATTTT. This sequence encodes CASSLKAGGGKDTQYF. The chain employs TRBV7-8 and TRBJ2-3, with 9 bases identical to TRBD2. From germline, CDR1 is SGHVS and CDR2 FQNEAQ. With V trimmed by 2 bases and J by 5 bases, 8 bases remained unmatched. CDR3 length equals 16 residues.

This rearrangement joins TRBV6-1 to TRBJ2-1, with 9 bases aligning to TRBD2. The CDR3 totals 15 residues. The trim removed 3 bases at V and 7 bases at J, leaving 7 bases unmatched. Germline loops: CDR1 MNHNS, CDR2 SASEGT. The CDR3 bases are TGTGCCAGCAGTGATGGTAGCGGGGGCAGGAATGAGCAGTTCTTC. As protein: CASSDGSGGRNEQFF.

The V gene is TRBV5-1, the J gene TRBJ2-4; 14 bases fit TRBD2. The V gene's germline CDR1 is SGHRS and CDR2 YFSETQ. The CDR3 totals 21 residues. V lost 5 bases and J lost 3; bases outside the gene matches: 19. The CDR3 here is CASSSGLAGVRSYMGKNIQYF. The DNA for the CDR3 is TGCGCCAGCAGTTCGGGACTAGCGGGGGTACGAAGCTATATGGGCAAAAACATTCAGTACTTC.

The chain joins TRBV5-6 to TRBJ2-7, with TRBD1 as a possible D gene (6 bases). Trimming removed 4 bases at V and 1 base at J, with 15 bases between. Germline values: CDR1 SGHDT, CDR2 YYEEEE. The CDR3 loop spans 15 amino acids. CDR3 sequence: CASSRLQGMSYEQYF. DNA of the CDR3: TGTGCCAGCAGCCGATTACAGGGTATGTCCTACGAGCAGTACTTC.

This clone occurred once. CDR3 amino acids: CASSLARTSGGGTDTQYF. DNA for the CDR3: TGTGCCAGCAGCTTGGCCCGGACTAGCGGGGGGGGCACAGATACGCAGTATTTT. The chain carries TRBV5-6 and TRBJ2-3; TRBD2 matches 15 bases. V lost 0 bases and J lost 1; bases outside the gene matches: 3. The CDR3 contains 18 residues. In germline, CDR1 is SGHDT, CDR2 YYEEEE.

V and J are TRBV28 and TRBJ1-4; TRBD1 might be the D (5 bases). The germline V gene has CDR1 MDHEN and CDR2 SYDVKM. CDR3 length equals 14 residues. Trimming stripped 6 bases from V and 3 bases from J, with 11 bases between. CDR3 region: CASSPGGANEKLFF. The CDR3 coding sequence is TGTGCCAGCAGCCCCGGGGGAGCTAATGAAAAACTGTTTTTT. The variable domain in full, completed from reference TRBV28 and TRBJ1-4, reads DVKVTQSSRYLVKRTGEKVFLECVQDMDHENMFWYRQDPGLGLRLIYFSYDVKMKEKGDIPEGYSVSREKKERFSLILESASTNQTSMYLCASSPGGANEKLFFGSGTQLSVL.

This chain joins TRBV19 and TRBJ1-5, with 7 bases that match TRBD1. V shed 4 bases and J 0 bases; nucleotides not matched to a gene: 9. Germline assignment: CDR1 LNHDA and CDR2 SQIVND (reference sequence). CDR3 length equals 17 residues. The CDR3 region is CASSTWDRTISNQPQHF. DNA for the CDR3: TGTGCCAGTAGTACTTGGGACAGAACAATTAGCAATCAGCCCCAGCATTTT.